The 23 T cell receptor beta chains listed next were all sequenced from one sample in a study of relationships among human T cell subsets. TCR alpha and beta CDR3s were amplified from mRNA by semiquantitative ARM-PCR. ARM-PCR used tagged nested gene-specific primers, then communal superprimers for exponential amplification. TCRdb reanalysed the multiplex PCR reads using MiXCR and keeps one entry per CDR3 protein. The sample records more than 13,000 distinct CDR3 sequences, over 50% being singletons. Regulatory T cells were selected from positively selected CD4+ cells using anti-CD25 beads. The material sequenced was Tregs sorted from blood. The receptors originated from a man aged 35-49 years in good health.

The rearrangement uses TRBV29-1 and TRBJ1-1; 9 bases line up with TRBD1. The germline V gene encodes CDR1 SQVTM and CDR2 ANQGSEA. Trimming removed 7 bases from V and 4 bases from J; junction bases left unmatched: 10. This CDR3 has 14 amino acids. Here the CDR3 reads CSGSDRGRTTEAFF. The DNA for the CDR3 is TGCAGCGGCTCGGACAGGGGTCGGACCACTGAAGCTTTCTTT.

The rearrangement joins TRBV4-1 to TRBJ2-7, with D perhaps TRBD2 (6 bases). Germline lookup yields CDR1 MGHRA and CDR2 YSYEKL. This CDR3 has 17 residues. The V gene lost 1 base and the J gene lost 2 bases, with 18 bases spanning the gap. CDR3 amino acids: CASSQAGKKGGPYEQYF. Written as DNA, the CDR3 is TGCGCCAGCAGCCAAGCGGGGAAGAAAGGAGGGCCCTACGAGCAGTACTTC.

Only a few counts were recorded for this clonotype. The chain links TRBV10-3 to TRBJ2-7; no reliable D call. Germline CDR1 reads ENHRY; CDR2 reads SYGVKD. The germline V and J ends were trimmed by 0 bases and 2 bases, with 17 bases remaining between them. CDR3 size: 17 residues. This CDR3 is CAISESFVGRTAYEQYF. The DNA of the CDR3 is TGTGCCATCAGTGAGTCTTTTGTAGGGCGTACCGCCTACGAGCAGTACTTC.

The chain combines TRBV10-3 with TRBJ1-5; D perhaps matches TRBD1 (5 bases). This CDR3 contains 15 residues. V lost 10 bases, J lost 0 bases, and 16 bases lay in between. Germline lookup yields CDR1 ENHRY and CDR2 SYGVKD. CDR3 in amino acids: CATKTGTDSNQPQHF. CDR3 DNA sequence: TGTGCCACAAAAACCGGGACTGATAGCAATCAGCCCCAGCATTTT.

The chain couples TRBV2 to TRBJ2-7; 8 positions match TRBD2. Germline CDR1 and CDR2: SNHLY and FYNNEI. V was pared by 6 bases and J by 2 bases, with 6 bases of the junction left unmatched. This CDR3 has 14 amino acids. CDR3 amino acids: CASRATSGTYEQYF. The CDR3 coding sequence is TGTGCCAGCAGGGCTACTAGCGGCACCTACGAGCAGTACTTC.

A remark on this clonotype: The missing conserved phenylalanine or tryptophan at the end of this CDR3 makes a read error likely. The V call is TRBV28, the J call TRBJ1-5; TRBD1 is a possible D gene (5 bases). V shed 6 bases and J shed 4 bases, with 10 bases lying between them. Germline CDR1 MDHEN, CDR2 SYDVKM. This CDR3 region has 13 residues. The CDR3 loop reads CASRGPINQPQHS. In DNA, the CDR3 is TGTGCCAGCAGGGGGCCGATTAATCAGCCCCAGCATTCT.

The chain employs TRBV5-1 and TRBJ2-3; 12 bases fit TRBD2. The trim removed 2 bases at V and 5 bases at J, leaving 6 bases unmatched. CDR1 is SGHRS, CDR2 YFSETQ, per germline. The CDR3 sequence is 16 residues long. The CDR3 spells CASSLMETSGGDTQYF. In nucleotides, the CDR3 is TGCGCCAGCAGCTTAATGGAGACTAGCGGGGGAGATACGCAGTATTTT.

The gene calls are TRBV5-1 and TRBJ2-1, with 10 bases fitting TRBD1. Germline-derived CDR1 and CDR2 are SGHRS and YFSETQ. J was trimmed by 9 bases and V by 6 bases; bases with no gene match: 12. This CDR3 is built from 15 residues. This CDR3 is CASNRPGTGVVEQFF. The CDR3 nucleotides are TGCGCCAGCAATAGACCCGGGACAGGGGTCGTTGAGCAGTTCTTC.

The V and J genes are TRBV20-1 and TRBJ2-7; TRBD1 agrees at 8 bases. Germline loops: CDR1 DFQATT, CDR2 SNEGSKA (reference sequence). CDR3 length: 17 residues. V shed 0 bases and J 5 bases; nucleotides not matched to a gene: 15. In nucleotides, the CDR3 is TGCAGTGCTAGAGATTCCGGAGCGGACAGGGTGCACCACGAGCAGTACTTC. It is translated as CSARDSGADRVHHEQYF.

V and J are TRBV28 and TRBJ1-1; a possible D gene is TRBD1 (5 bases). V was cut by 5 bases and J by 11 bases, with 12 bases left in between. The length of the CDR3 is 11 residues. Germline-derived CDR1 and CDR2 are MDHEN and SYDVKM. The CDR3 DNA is TGTGCCAGCAGTCAAAACAGGTTTGCTTTCTTT. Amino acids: CASSQNRFAFF.

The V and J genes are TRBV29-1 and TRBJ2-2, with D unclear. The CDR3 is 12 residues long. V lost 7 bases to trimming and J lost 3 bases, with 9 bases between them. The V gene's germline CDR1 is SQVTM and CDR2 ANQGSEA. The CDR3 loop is CSAMTDTGELFF. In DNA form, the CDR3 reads TGCAGCGCTATGACTGACACCGGGGAGCTGTTTTTT.

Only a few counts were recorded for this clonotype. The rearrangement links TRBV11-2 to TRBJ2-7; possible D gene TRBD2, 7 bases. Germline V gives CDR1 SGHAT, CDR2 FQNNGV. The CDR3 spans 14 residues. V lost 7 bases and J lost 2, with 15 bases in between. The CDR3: CASNSAGAPYEQYF. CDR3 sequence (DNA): TGTGCCAGCAACTCGGCGGGGGCCCCCTACGAGCAGTACTTC. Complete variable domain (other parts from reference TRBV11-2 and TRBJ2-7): EAGVAQSPRYKIIEKRQSVAFWCNPISGHATLYWYQQILGQGPKLLIQFQNNGVVDDSQLPKDRFSAERLKGVDSTLKIQPAKLEDSAVYLCASNSAGAPYEQYFGPGTRLTVT.

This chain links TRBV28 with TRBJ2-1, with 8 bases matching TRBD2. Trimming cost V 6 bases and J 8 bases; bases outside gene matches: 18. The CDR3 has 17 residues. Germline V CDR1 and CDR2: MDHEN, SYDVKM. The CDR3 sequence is CASSPRDWGGRKDEQFF. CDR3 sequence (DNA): TGTGCCAGCAGCCCCCGGGATTGGGGCGGGAGGAAGGATGAGCAGTTCTTC.

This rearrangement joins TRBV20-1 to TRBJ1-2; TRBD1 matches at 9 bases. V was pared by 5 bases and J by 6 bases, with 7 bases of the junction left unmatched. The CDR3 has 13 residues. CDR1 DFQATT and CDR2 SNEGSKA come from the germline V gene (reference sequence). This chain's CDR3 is CSALDRGGHGYTF. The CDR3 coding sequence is TGCAGTGCTTTGGACAGGGGAGGTCATGGCTACACCTTC.

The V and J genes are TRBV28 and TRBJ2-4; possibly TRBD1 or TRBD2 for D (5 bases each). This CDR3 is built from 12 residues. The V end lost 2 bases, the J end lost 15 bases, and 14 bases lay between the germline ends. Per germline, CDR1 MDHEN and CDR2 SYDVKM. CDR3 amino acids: CASSLPQGRWYF. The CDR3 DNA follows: TGTGCCAGCAGTTTACCGCAGGGACGATGGTACTTC.

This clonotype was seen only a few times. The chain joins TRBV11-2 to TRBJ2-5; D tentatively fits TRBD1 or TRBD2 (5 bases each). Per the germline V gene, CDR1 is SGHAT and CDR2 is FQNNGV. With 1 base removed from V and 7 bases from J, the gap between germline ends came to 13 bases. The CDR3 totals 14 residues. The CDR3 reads CASSLAGPRGTQYF. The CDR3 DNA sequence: TGTGCCAGCAGCTTAGCGGGACCCCGAGGGACCCAGTACTTC. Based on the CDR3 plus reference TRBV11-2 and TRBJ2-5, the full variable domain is EAGVAQSPRYKIIEKRQSVAFWCNPISGHATLYWYQQILGQGPKLLIQFQNNGVVDDSQLPKDRFSAERLKGVDSTLKIQPAKLEDSAVYLCASSLAGPRGTQYFGPGTRLLVL.

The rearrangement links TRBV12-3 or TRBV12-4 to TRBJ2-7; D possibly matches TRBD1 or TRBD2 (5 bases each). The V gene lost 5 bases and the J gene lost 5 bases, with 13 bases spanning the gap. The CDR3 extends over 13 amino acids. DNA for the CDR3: TGTGCCAGCAGTCTAAACAGGCGGGACGAGCAGTACTTC. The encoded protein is CASSLNRRDEQYF.

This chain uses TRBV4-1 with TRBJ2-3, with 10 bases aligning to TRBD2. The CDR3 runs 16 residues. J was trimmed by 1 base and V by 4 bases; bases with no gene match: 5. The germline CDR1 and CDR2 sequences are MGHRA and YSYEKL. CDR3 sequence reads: CASSRVGTSGTDTQYF. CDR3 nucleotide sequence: TGCGCCAGCAGCCGGGTCGGGACTAGCGGCACAGATACGCAGTATTTT.

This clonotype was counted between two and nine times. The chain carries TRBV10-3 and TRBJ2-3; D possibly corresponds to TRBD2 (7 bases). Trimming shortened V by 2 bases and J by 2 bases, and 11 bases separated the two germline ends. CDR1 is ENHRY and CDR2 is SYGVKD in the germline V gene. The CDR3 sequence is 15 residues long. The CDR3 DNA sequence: TGTGCCATCAGTGAGGGGGGGGACACCACAGATACGCAGTATTTT. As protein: CAISEGGDTTDTQYF.

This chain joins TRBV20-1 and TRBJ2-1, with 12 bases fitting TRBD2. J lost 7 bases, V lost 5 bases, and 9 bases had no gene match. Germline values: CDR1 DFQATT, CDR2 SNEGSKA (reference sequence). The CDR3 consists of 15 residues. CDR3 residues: CSAAPTSGRGNEQFF. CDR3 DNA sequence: TGCAGTGCTGCCCCGACTAGCGGGAGAGGGAATGAGCAGTTCTTC.

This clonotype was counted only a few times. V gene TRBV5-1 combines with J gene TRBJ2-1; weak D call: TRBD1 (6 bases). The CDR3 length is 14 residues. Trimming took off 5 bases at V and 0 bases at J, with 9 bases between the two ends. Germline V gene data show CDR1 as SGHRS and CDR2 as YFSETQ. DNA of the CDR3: TGCGCCAGCAGTACAGGGAGCTCCTACAATGAGCAGTTCTTC. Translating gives CASSTGSSYNEQFF.

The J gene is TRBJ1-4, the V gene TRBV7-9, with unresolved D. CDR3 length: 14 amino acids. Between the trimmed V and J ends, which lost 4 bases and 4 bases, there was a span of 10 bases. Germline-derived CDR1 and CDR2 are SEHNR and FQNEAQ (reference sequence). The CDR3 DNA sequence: TGTGCCAGCAGCTCGGACGGGATTAATGAAAAACTGTTTTTT. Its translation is CASSSDGINEKLFF.

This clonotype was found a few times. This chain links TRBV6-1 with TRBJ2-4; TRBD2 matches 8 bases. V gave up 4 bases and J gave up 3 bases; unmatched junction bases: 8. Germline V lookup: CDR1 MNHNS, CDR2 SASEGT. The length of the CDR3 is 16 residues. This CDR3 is CASSARGGLVKNIQYF. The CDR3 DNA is TGTGCCAGCAGTGCCCGGGGGGGGCTGGTCAAAAACATTCAGTACTTC.